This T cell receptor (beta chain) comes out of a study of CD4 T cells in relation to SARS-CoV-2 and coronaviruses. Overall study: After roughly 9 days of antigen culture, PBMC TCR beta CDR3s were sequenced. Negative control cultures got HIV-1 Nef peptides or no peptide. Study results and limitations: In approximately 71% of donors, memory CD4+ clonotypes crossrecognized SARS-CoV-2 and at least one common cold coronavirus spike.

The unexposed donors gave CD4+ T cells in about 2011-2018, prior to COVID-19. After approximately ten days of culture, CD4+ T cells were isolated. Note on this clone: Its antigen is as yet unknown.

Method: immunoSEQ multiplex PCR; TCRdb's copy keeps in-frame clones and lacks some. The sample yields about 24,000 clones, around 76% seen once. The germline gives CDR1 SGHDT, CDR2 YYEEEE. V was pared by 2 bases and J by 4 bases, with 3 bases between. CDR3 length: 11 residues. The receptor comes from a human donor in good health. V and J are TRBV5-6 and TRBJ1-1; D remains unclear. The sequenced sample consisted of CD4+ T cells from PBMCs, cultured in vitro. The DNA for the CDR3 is TGTGCCAGCAGCTTTGTCACTGAAGCTTTCTTT. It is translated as CASSFVTEAFF.